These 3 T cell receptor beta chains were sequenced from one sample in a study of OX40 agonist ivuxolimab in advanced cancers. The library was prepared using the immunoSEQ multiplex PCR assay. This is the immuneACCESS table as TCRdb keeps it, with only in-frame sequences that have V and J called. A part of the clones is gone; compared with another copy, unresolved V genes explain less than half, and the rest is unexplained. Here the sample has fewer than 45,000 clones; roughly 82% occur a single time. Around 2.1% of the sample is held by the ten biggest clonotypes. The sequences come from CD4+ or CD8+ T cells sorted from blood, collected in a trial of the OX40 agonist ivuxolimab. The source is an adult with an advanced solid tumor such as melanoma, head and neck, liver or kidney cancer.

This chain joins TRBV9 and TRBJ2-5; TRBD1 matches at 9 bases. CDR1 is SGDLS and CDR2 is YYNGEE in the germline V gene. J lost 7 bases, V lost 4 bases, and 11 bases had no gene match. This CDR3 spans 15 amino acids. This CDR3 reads CASSPRTGDKGTQYF. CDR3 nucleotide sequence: TGTGCCAGCAGCCCCCGGACAGGGGACAAGGGGACCCAGTACTTC.

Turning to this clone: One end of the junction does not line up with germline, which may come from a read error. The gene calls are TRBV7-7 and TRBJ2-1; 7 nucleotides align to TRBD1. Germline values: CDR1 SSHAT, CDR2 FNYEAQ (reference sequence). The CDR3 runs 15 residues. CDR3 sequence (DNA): TGTGCTAGCAGCTTAGAAGGGGGCGATAACAATGAGCAGTTCTTC. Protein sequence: CASSLEGGDNNEQFF.

The CDR3 loop is CASSPTREATNEKLFF. The CDR3 coding sequence is TGTGCCAGTAGCCCGACCAGAGAGGCAACTAATGAAAAACTGTTTTTT. The V and J genes are TRBV19 and TRBJ1-4; D unclear. Trimming took off 6 bases at V and 0 bases at J, with 14 bases between the two ends. Germline-derived CDR1 and CDR2 are LNHDA and SQIVND (reference sequence). The CDR3 is 16 residues long.